What follows describes a single TCR beta chain. The repertoire was sequenced with immunoSEQ multiplex PCR; TCRdb's copy has only in-frame clones and lacks some. Here the sample spans hundreds of thousands of clones, approximately 80% being singletons. Trimming took 0 bases from V and 4 from J, leaving 13 bases between them. The CDR3 has 16 amino acids. Germline CDR1 reads SGHAT; CDR2 reads FQNNGV. This sample was included in a study of cytotoxic CD8 clonotypes in ibrutinib-treated CLL. The receptor was isolated from a human donor with chronic lymphocytic leukemia. This chain links TRBV11-2 with TRBJ1-3; D is uncertain. The source was PBMCs, collected before ibrutinib treatment. CDR3: CASSLELWGYGNTIYF. As DNA, the CDR3 is TGTGCCAGCAGCTTAGAACTCTGGGGATACGGAAACACCATATATTTT.